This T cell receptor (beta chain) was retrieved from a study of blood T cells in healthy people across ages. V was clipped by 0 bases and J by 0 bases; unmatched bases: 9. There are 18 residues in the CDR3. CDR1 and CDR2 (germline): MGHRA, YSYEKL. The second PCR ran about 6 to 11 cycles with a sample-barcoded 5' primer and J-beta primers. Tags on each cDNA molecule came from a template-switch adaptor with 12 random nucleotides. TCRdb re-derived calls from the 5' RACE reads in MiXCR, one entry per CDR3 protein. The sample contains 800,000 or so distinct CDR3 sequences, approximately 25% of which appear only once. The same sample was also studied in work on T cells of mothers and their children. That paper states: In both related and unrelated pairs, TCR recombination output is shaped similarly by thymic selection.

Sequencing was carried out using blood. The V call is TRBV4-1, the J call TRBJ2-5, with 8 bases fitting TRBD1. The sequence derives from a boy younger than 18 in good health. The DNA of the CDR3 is TGCGCCAGCAGCCAAGACCAGGGGGCGTTCGGGTACCAAGAGACCCAGTACTTC. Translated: CASSQDQGAFGYQETQYF.